This is a list of T cell receptor beta chains from one sample in a study of blood T cell repertoires in COVID-19. Data came from immunoSEQ multiplex PCR; TCRdb stores just in-frame clones and leaves some out. Here the sample spans 150,000 to 200,000 clones, approximately 85% being singletons. Material: peripheral blood. Receptors originate from a woman older than 75 with acute or convalescent COVID-19. CDR3s include the opening cysteine and the closing phenylalanine or tryptophan. The D gene is left open where the match is weak. The size of a clone is reported for some rows only, either as once, few or many, or as a class for expanded clones.

J | D | size | V | CDR3 | DNA
TRBJ1-2 | . | . | TRBV7-2 | CASSTVSGVTGGYTF | TGTGCCAGCAGTACCGTAAGCGGGGTAACGGGCGGCTACACCTTC
TRBJ1-1 | . | . | TRBV7-2 | CASSLQGMERSEAFF | TGTGCCAGCAGCTTGCAGGGGATGGAGCGGTCTGAAGCTTTCTTT
TRBJ1-2 | TRBD1 | . | TRBV19 | CATKSGTGGPYYGYTF | TGTGCCACAAAGTCCGGGACAGGGGGCCCCTACTATGGCTACACCTTC
TRBJ2-3 | TRBD2 | . | TRBV7-8 | CASSLGVSRTSGYTQYF | TGTGCCAGCAGCTTAGGGGTATCCAGGACTAGCGGATATACGCAGTATTTT
TRBJ2-5 | TRBD1 | . | TRBV7-3 | CASSYQGTGGETQYF | TGTGCCAGCAGCTACCAAGGGACAGGGGGAGAGACCCAGTACTTC
TRBJ2-4 | . | . | TRBV19 | CASSSLNSGLEAKNIQYF | TGTGCCAGTAGTAGCCTAAACAGCGGCCTAGAAGCCAAAAACATTCAGTACTTC
TRBJ2-7 | TRBD1 | once | TRBV5-4 | CASSYQGAYEQYF | TGTGCCAGCAGCTATCAGGGGGCCTACGAGCAGTACTTC
TRBJ2-7 | TRBD1 | once | TRBV27 | CASSLQGVRPYEQYF | TGTGCCAGCAGTTTACAGGGGGTAAGACCCTACGAGCAGTACTTC
TRBJ2-3 | . | . | TRBV29-1 | CSVEPGAQGDTQYF | TGCAGCGTTGAACCGGGAGCGCAAGGAGATACGCAGTATTTT
TRBJ1-2 | TRBD1 | . | TRBV24-1 | CATSDSPGQGNYGYTF | TGTGCCACCAGTGACTCTCCGGGACAGGGGAACTATGGCTACACCTTC
TRBJ1-2 | . | . | TRBV19 | CASLDQQGRGGYTF | TGTGCCAGTCTTGATCAGCAGGGGCGCGGTGGCTACACCTTC
TRBJ2-1 | TRBD2 | . | TRBV2 | CATGRVRTSGSNEQFF | TGTGCCACGGGACGAGTTCGGACTAGCGGGAGCAATGAGCAGTTCTTC
TRBJ1-3 | . | . | TRBV6-6 | CASSYSGRHSGNTIYF | TGTGCCAGCAGTTACTCTGGCAGGCACTCTGGAAACACCATATATTTT
TRBJ2-2 | . | . | TRBV12-3/TRBV12-4 | CASKLSIAGELFF | TGTGCCAGCAAACTCTCCATTGCCGGGGAGCTGTTTTTT
TRBJ1-2 | TRBD1 | . | TRBV11-2 | CASSTGPGTGLGYTF | TGTGCCAGCAGTACGGGGCCCGGGACAGGGCTTGGCTACACCTTC
TRBJ2-1 | . | . | TRBV6-5 | CASTRSLRNEQFF | TGTGCCAGCACCAGGTCCCTACGGAATGAGCAGTTCTTC
TRBJ1-2 | . | . | TRBV29-1 | CSVESETVYGYTF | TGCAGCGTTGAATCGGAGACAGTCTATGGCTACACCTTC
TRBJ2-7 | TRBD1 | . | TRBV19 | CASSNRDSFPYEQYF | TGTGCCAGTAGTAACCGGGACAGTTTTCCCTACGAGCAGTACTTC
TRBJ1-4 | . | . | TRBV5-6 | CASSRAGSEKLFF | TGTGCCAGCAGCCGAGCGGGGAGTGAAAAACTGTTTTTT
TRBJ2-2 | . | . | TRBV21-1 | CASSTGQMNTGELFF | TGTGCCAGCAGCACGGGACAAATGAACACCGGGGAGCTGTTTTTT
TRBJ2-3 | . | . | TRBV4-3 | CASSQELQGADTQYF | TGCGCCAGCAGCCAAGAATTGCAGGGTGCAGATACGCAGTATTTT
TRBJ1-2 | TRBD1 | . | TRBV5-4 | CASSHGGPGGTYGYTF | TGTGCCAGCAGCCACGGGGGCCCAGGGGGCACCTATGGCTACACCTTC
TRBJ1-2 | . | . | TRBV6-1 | CASSEGFQVGGYTF | TGTGCCAGCAGTGAAGGCTTCCAGGTTGGAGGCTACACCTTC
TRBJ1-3 | TRBD1 | . | TRBV19 | CASSQQGTSGNTIYF | TGTGCCAGTAGCCAACAGGGGACTTCTGGAAACACCATATATTTT
TRBJ2-3 | TRBD2 | . | TRBV29-1 | CSVAGGGTADTQYF | TGCAGCGTTGCCGGGGGGGGAACGGCAGATACGCAGTATTTT
TRBJ1-2 | . | . | TRBV7-3 | CASSLEQGTSYTF | TGTGCCAGCAGCTTAGAACAGGGCACAAGCTACACCTTC
TRBJ1-1 | . | . | TRBV9 | CASSVGPAGTEAFF | TGTGCCAGCAGCGTAGGGCCCGCGGGAACTGAAGCTTTCTTT